This T cell receptor (beta chain) emerged from a study of T cell repertoires and HLA-DP antigens (dated by TCRdb to the late 2010s). Turning to the overall study: The study used an in vitro model of CD4+ T cell alloreactivity against allogeneic HLA-DP presented by transduced HeLa cells. One alloantigen differed from self by one peptide-binding groove amino acid, whereas the other differed by ten, modelling structurally similar versus dissimilar alloantigens. The three donors were two male and one female, with ages ranging from the 18-to-29 to the 60-to-69 age band. The average DNA input was roughly 200 ng for sorted CD137+CD4+ samples versus around 1,300 ng for pre-culture CD4+ samples.

This clone was counted a few times. It has no known antigen specificity. Base qualities are missing; no much larger clone stands one base away. Magnetic bead negative selection was used to isolate untouched CD4+ T cells from Ficoll-separated PBMC, with an average purity of roughly 98%. Magnetic beads were used to isolate untouched CD4+ T cells from Ficoll-separated PBMC, giving 95% to 98% purity with negligible CD8+ contamination. Peripheral blood mononuclear cells were supplied by the buffy coats of a few healthy blood donors, who served as the study donors. Each of the three donors was CMV seronegative. The DNeasy Blood & Tissue Kit was used for extraction of genomic DNA. Genomic DNA from sorted CD137+CD4+ cells and from pre-culture CD4+ baseline samples of each subject was subjected to TCRB sequencing. Beyond this particular receptor, the publication reports: Sorted CD137+ cells showed similar clonality against both alloantigens, at approximately 0.4, which was much higher than the approximately 0.043 seen in pre-culture samples. Clones undetected before culture had an average cumulative frequency of about 34% against one allele and approximately 51% against the other. Naive and memory CD4+ repertoires were not analysed separately. The study was limited by having just a few donors, by relying on a non-physiological HeLa antigen-presenting system, and by using total CD4+ cells as responders.

TCRB CDR3 regions were amplified with the immunoSEQ multiplex PCR using forward primers for 54 TRBV segments and reverse primers for 13 TRBJ segments. Pre-culture CD4+ samples were sequenced at deep resolution, targeting hundreds of thousands of T cell genomes. Sequencing of amplicons was performed on an Illumina HiSeq System, and 87 bp reads covering the CDR3 were generated. The authors' pipeline ran thus. PCR and sequencing errors in the reads were corrected, and CDR3 regions were defined by aligning to IMGT reference sequences. Template and unique rearrangement counts were estimated using synthetic template pools. Clonality was computed as 1 minus Pielou's evenness. The Daley-Smith estimator was used to estimate richness. Repertoire overlap was measured with Morisita's index. Clones present in cultured samples but not detected in the pre-culture repertoire of the same donor were defined as low-abundance clones. TCRdb mirrors the immuneACCESS table, restricted to in-frame sequences. Some clones are absent from its copies; in checked studies, under half trace to an unresolved V gene, and the reason for the others is unknown. The V and J calls and clone size come from that table; D and trimming were worked out from the DNA. The sample has roughly 73,000 clones on record, about four fifths of them singletons. The ten largest clones capture roughly 1.5% of the sample.

The CDR3 goes from the cysteine to the phenylalanine over 10 residues. Left in the record is the CDR3 DNA by itself, 30 bases read in frame from the first base. V gives up 5 bases and J gives up 3 bases, and the segment between their germline ends measures 5 bases. The germline V gene supplies CDR1 SQVTM and CDR2 ANQGSEA. The rearranged segments are TRBV29-1 and TRBJ2-7, with an unclear D gene assignment. This TCR was sampled from a man in his fifties or sixties in good health and CMV-seronegative. The sequenced sample was CD4+ T cells from PBMCs. The CDR3 sequence is CSVYRYEQYF. The nucleotide sequence reads TGCAGCGTTTACCGCTACGAGCAGTACTTC.